The T cell receptor (beta chain) under discussion was sequenced for a study of blood T cell repertoires in COVID-19. Looking at the study overall: Samples taken during acute and convalescent COVID-19 were collected in the United States, Italy and Spain. T cells, B-cell-depleted T cells, or PBMCs provided the cDNA or gDNA that served as material.

Trimming removed 4 bases from V and 6 bases from J; junction bases left unmatched: 8. Germline CDR1 is SGDLS and CDR2 is YYNGEE. The CDR3 extends over 15 amino acids. In the original workflow: Reference gene primer amplification gave nucleated cell count estimates. Clones were read by immunoSEQ multiplex PCR, and TCRdb kept only the in-frame ones, dropping some. V and J calls and clone size are as listed in that table; D and trimming were resolved from the DNA. The data contain roughly 190,000 clones, around 88% of them singletons. The rearrangement joins TRBV9 to TRBJ2-2; 8 bases map to TRBD2. The sequence derives from a man aged 50 to 59 with active or convalescent COVID-19. The sequencing sample was made of peripheral blood. DNA of the CDR3: TGTGCCAGCAGCAGGACTAGCAGGATGTCCGGGGAGCTGTTTTTT. Amino acid sequence: CASSRTSRMSGELFF.